The 2 T cell receptor beta chains listed next were all sequenced from one sample in a study of metastatic and nonmetastatic thyroid tumors. Patients underwent thyroid surgery, and none had received any treatment before it. TCRdb re-clonotyped the PCR reads through MiXCR. The sample includes 20,000 to 25,000 clones, around 20% of them seen just once. Sample: adjacent normal tissue. Receptors were obtained from a female donor with papillary thyroid cancer or a benign thyroid nodule (not recorded which). Some clones in this sample may be carry-over from other donors' samples.

This clone was counted ten times or more. The V and J genes are TRBV2 and TRBJ2-3; D could derive from TRBD1 or TRBD2 (5 bases each). The V and J ends lost 3 bases and 0 bases respectively, with 10 bases between them. The germline CDR1 and CDR2 sequences are SNHLY and FYNNEI. This CDR3 has 15 amino acids. The CDR3 bases are TGTGCCAGCAGTGAGTACAGGACTAGCACAGATACGCAGTATTTT. Translated: CASSEYRTSTDTQYF.

This clone was observed at least ten times. J is TRBJ1-2 and V is TRBV29-1, with a weak D call TRBD1 (6 bases). Germline values: CDR1 SQVTM, CDR2 ANQGSEA. Trimming shortened V by 6 bases and J by 6 bases, and 8 bases separated the two germline ends. This CDR3 comprises 10 residues. The CDR3 sequence: CSVGQNGYTF. In DNA, the CDR3 is TGCAGCGTAGGACAGAATGGCTACACCTTC. Based on the CDR3 plus reference TRBV29-1 and TRBJ1-2, the full variable domain is SAVISQKPSRDICQRGTSLTIQCQVDSQVTMMFWYRQQPGQSLTLIATANQGSEATYESGFVIDKFPISRPNLTFSTLTVSNMSPEDSSIYLCSVGQNGYTFGSGTRLTVV.